One TCR beta chain is described in this entry. TCRdb's copy holds only in-frame clones and misses some; the assay was immunoSEQ multiplex PCR. The sample yields about 64,000 clones, less than 90% seen once. CDR3 length: 15 residues. Germline loops: CDR1 SGHRS, CDR2 YFSETQ. Trimming removed 4 bases at V and 7 bases at J, with 17 bases between. These data belong to a study of technical replicates of blood from several donors. Sequenced: PBMCs. The chain combines TRBV5-1 with TRBJ1-4; D unclear. The source is a human donor in good health. Some clones in this sample may be carry-over from other donors' samples. The CDR3 loop is CASSPPAASTEKLFF. CDR3 nucleotide sequence: TGCGCCAGCAGCCCCCCCGCTGCGTCTACTGAAAAACTGTTTTTT.